This TCR beta chain was observed in a study of monozygotic twins with inflammatory bowel disease (dated by TCRdb to between 2018 and 2021). Broadly, across the study: The complete study included 28 monozygotic twin pairs: 19 IBD-discordant Danish pairs and nine German pairs, of which four were IBD-concordant and five were IBD-discordant. Disease-associated traits were sought mainly through comparisons between IBD patients and their genetically identical healthy co-twins within discordant pairs. Each individual had, on average, about 151 000 unique TCRalpha sequences and 181 000 unique TCRbeta sequences available for analysis. Study-level results and caveats: Because patients received different immunosuppressive treatments, the repertoires may have picked up extra background noise and variability between individuals. No single strong signal or clonotype linked to IBD turned up in the results, so the idea that one exists was not supported. Compared with healthy twins, IBD patients had fewer clonotypes in common with other individuals, a difference most pronounced in patients showing signs of disease activity. Repertoire similarity did not differ between concordant and discordant twins, possibly due to limited statistical power. Distinction between different T cell subtypes could not be achieved in the analysis. A decrease in TCRbeta repertoire diversity, as measured by inverse Simpson index, was observed in IBD patients compared with their healthy co-twins.

As for this clonotype: It has no known antigen specificity.

Taken from cysteine to phenylalanine, the CDR3 has 16 residues. No DNA is given. An approximately 2.6 ml peripheral blood sample was drawn into PAXgene tubes per donor and stored at -80°C. Total RNA was isolated from whole blood with the PAXgene blood miRNA kit on an automated QIAcube, without T cell sorting. Peripheral blood from monozygotic twin pairs concordant or discordant for inflammatory bowel disease was subjected to deep TCRalpha and TCRbeta repertoire profiling with unique molecular barcoding. Smoking habits were recorded for all twin pairs, and each individual was classified as a current, former or never smoker. Library preparation used 5' RACE. Preparation of each TCR library used approximately 4,000 ng of total RNA. For each sample, cDNA synthesis with SMARTScribe reverse transcriptase was split into eight separate reactions. During cDNA synthesis, template switching introduced unique molecular identifiers that contained a 6-nucleotide sample barcode. Amplification of TCRalpha and TCRbeta cDNA involved two nested PCRs of approximately 16 and 10 cycles, and each PCR was followed by bead purification. Before amplification, cDNA was treated with uracil DNA-glycosylase and purified using the QIAquick PCR purification kit. The second PCR was the step at which Illumina TruSeq-compatible adapters and sample-specific barcodes were added. TapeStation and Qubit were used to check library quality and concentration, and roughly 4.8 ng of each library went into the pool. Sequencing of the pooled libraries was done on an Illumina HiSeq2500 single-index Rapid Run using custom sequencing primers and 2 x 100 bp reads. On the study's bioinformatics: MiGEC version 1.2.6 was used for UMI-based consensus assembly, which corrected PCR and sequencing errors. MiXCR version 2.1.1 was used to carry out V(D)J alignment, clonotype assembly and CDR3 extraction. To normalise gene usage, clonotype sharing and MAIT/NKT TCR abundance, the top 1000, 10 000 and 20 000 clonotypes in each sample were analysed. After downsampling to 27 000 UMIs, diversity was calculated as the inverse Simpson index using the vegan R package. Paired Mann-Whitney U tests were applied to discordant twin pairs, and Benjamini-Hochberg correction was used for multiple testing. TCRdb reprocessed the reads, so every CDR3 protein sequence counts as one entry and DNA is not shown. V and J calls and clone size were set by TCRdb, not the authors. This sample's table carries a few hundred thousand distinct CDR3 sequences. Of the sample, roughly 2.5% is held by the ten largest clones.

The specimen sequenced was blood. This TCR was recovered from a human donor with ulcerative colitis or Crohn's disease, or a healthy co-twin of an affected twin (not recorded which). The chain joins TRBV12-3 or TRBV12-4 to TRBJ1-6; the TCRdb D gene call, TRBD1, has no DNA to confirm it. The CDR3 reads CASSPLTPGQNSPLHF.